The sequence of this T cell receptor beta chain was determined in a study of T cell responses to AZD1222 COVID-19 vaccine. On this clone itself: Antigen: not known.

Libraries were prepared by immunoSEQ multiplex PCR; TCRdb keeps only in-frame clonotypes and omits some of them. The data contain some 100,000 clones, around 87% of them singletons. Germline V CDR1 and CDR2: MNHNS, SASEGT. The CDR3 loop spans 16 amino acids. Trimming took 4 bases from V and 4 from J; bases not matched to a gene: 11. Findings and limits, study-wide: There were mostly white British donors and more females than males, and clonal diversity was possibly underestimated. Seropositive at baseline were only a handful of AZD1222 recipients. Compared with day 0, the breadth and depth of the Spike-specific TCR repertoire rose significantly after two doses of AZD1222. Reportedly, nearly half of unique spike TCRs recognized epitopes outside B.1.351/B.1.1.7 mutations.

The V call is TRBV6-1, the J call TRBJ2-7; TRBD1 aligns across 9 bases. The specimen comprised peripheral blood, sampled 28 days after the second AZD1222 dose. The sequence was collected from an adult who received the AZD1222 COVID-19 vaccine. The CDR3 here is CASSGRDRVGPYEQYF. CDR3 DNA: TGTGCCAGCAGTGGCCGGGACAGGGTAGGGCCTTACGAGCAGTACTTC.